This T cell receptor beta chain was identified in a study of blood T cell repertoires in COVID-19. Method: immunoSEQ multiplex PCR; TCRdb's copy keeps in-frame clones and lacks some. The sample gives roughly 250,000 clones, roughly 93% of which show up once; 2.3% is in the top ten. Germline CDR1 and CDR2: LGHNA and YSLEER. The CDR3 has 14 amino acids. V was pared by 0 bases and J by 5 bases, with 9 bases between. Sequencing was carried out using PBMCs or T cells enriched from blood (not recorded which). This TCR came from a middle-aged woman with acute COVID-19. The chain uses TRBV4-3 and TRBJ2-3; D gene unclear. The CDR3 coding sequence is TGCGCCAGCAGCCAAGATTTCACGGGAGATACGCAGTATTTT. Its translation is CASSQDFTGDTQYF.